The present T cell receptor (beta chain) was sequenced within a study of cytomegalovirus exposure and HLA in healthy donors. Regarding the study as a whole: In an earlier analysis, in fewer than 700 donors, most V segments appeared productive either ~87% or ~30% of the time. Most TCR sequences were seen very rarely across donors, but some public TCRs occurred in many.

This CDR3 has 14 residues. This clone appeared a single time. Its antigen is not identified. With 60 Vbeta and 13 Jbeta primers, the PCR was carried out. Per the original data handling: A later analysis counted approximately 80 million unique TCR beta chains, around 10 million shared. Some clones are missing from TCRdb's copy, which holds only in-frame ones; the method was immunoSEQ multiplex PCR. V and J calls and clone size are those listed in that table; D and trimming were worked out from the DNA. This table holds 140,000 to 150,000 clones, over 80% found once. The material sequenced was PBMCs. The sequence derives from a woman in her 30s in good health and CMV-seronegative. The chain has TRBV21-1 and TRBJ1-2; the table's TRBD1 call for D was not verified on the DNA. TRBV21-1 is an annotated pseudogene. The CDR3 coding sequence is TGTGCCAGCAGCCTAGGACAGGTCGTCTATGGCTACACCTTC. This encodes CASSLGQVVYGYTF.